Below are 7 T cell receptor beta chains sequenced from a single sample in a study of blood T cell repertoires in COVID-19. TCRdb keeps only in-frame clones here, not all; method: immunoSEQ multiplex PCR. The repertoire holds about 270,000 clones, with over 75% as singletons. Sequenced sample: peripheral blood. These receptors all come from a woman between 65 and 79 years old with acute or convalescent COVID-19.

This chain uses TRBV5-8 with TRBJ1-2; TRBD1 aligns across 10 bases. After removal of 6 bases from V and 4 bases from J, the junction contained 6 bases not matched to a gene. The length of the CDR3 is 14 residues. Per the germline V gene, CDR1 is SGHTS and CDR2 is YDEGEE. CDR3 protein: CASNRQGAFYGYTF. CDR3 DNA sequence: TGTGCCAGCAACCGACAGGGGGCCTTCTATGGCTACACCTTC. Drawing the rest from reference TRBV5-8 and TRBJ1-2, the complete variable domain is EAGVTQSPTHLIKTRGQQATLRCSPISGHTSVYWYQQALGLGLQFLLWYDEGEERNRGNFPPRFSGRQFPNYSSELNVNALELEDSALYLCASNRQGAFYGYTFGSGTRLTVV.

The rearrangement links TRBV9 to TRBJ1-6; TRBD1 aligns across 11 bases. This CDR3 has 16 residues. V lost 3 bases, J lost 7 bases, and 6 bases stayed unmatched. Germline CDR1 is SGDLS and CDR2 is YYNGEE. The CDR3 DNA reads TGTGCCAGCAGCGGCGACCGGGACAGGGGGAATTCACCCCTCCACTTT. Translating gives CASSGDRDRGNSPLHF.

The rearrangement uses TRBV18 and TRBJ1-2, with a possible D match to TRBD1 (5 bases). The germline gives CDR1 KGHSH, CDR2 LQKENI. V was cut by 5 bases and J by 6 bases, with 13 bases left in between. This CDR3 contains 13 residues. CDR3 protein: CASSSGGNDGYTF. As DNA, the CDR3 is TGTGCCAGCTCATCGGGGGGGAACGATGGCTACACCTTC.

The chain is built from TRBV11-1 and TRBJ2-2; 10 nucleotides align to TRBD2. V was pared by 3 bases and J by 4 bases, with 2 bases of the junction left unmatched. CDR3 size: 15 residues. CDR1 is SGHAT, CDR2 FQDESV, per germline (reference sequence). DNA of the CDR3: TGTGCCAGCAGCTTCCAGCGGGGGGGCACCGGGGAGCTGTTTTTT. Translation gives CASSFQRGGTGELFF.

The V call is TRBV3-1 (or the pseudogene TRBV3-2), the J call TRBJ1-1, with D possibly being TRBD1 (6 bases). Looked up from germline, CDR1 is LGHDT and CDR2 is YNNKEL (reference sequence). The CDR3 has 13 residues. V was pared by 2 bases and J by 11 bases, with 15 bases between. The CDR3 here is CASSQRNPQGAFF. The CDR3 DNA reads TGTGCCAGCAGCCAACGAAACCCCCAGGGGGCTTTCTTT.

The J gene is TRBJ1-1, the V gene TRBV11-2; tentative D call: TRBD1 (6 bases). V was clipped by 5 bases and J by 6 bases, with 22 bases between them. Germline-derived CDR1 and CDR2 are SGHAT and FQNNGV. The CDR3 loop spans 16 amino acids. Here the CDR3 DNA reads TGTGCCAGCAGCCTCCGGCGAACTGGGGGCATATCTGAAGCTTTCTTT. Its protein is CASSLRRTGGISEAFF.

This clone was found a few times. The chain recombines TRBV6-5 with TRBJ1-1; D gene uncertain. This CDR3 comprises 12 residues. The germline CDR1 and CDR2 sequences are MNHEY and SVGAGI. The germline V and J ends were trimmed by 2 bases and 9 bases, with 10 bases remaining between them. The CDR3 DNA reads TGTGCCAGCAGTTACCCCCAATCAAAAGCTTTCTTT. It encodes CASSYPQSKAFF.